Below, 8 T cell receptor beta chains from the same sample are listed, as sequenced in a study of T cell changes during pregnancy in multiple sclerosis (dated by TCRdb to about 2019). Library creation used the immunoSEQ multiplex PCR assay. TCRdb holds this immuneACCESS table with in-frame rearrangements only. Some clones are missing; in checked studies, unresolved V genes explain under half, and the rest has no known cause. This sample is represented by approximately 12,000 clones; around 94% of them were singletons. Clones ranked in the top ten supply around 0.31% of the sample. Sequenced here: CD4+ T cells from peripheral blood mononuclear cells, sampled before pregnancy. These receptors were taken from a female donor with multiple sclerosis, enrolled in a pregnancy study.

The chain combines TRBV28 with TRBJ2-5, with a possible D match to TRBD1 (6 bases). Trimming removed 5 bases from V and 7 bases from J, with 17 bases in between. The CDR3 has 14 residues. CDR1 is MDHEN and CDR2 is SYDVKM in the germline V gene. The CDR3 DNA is TGTGCCAGCAGTCGAGGGCAGGGGTTTGGGACCCAGTACTTC. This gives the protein CASSRGQGFGTQYF.

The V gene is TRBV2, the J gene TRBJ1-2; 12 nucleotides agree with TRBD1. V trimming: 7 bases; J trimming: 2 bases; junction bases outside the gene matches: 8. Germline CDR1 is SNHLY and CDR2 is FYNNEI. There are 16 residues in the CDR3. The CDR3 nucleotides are TGTGCCAGCACCTCTTGGGGGACAGGGGGCAACTATGGCTACACCTTC. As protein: CASTSWGTGGNYGYTF.

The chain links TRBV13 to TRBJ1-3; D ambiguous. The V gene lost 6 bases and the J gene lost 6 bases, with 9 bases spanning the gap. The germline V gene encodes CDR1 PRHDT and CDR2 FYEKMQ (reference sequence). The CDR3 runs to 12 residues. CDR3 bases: TGTGCCAGCAGTACCAGACAAAACACCATATATTTT. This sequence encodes CASSTRQNTIYF.

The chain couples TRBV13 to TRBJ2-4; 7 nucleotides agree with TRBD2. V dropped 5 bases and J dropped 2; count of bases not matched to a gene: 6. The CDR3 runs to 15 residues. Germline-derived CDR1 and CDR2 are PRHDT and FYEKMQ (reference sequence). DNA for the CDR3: TGTGCCAGCAGCGGCCGCGGGGGAACCAAAAACATTCAGTACTTC. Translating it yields CASSGRGGTKNIQYF. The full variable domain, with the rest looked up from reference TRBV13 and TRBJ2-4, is AAGVIQSPRHLIKEKRETATLKCYPIPRHDTVYWYQQGPGQDPQFLISFYEKMQSDKGSIPDRFSAQQFSDYHSELNMSSLELGDSALYFCASSGRGGTKNIQYFGAGTRLSVL.

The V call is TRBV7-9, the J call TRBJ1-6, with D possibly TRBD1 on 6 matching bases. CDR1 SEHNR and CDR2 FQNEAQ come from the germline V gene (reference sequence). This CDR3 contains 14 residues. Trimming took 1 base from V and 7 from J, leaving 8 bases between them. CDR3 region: CASSLGTDNSPLHF. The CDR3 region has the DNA TGTGCCAGCAGCTTAGGGACAGACAATTCACCCCTCCACTTT.

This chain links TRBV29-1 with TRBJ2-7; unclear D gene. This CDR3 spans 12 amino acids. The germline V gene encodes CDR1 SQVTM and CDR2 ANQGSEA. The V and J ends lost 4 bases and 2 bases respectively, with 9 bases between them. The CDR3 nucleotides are TGCAGCGTTGGCGTATCTGCCTACGAGCAGTACTTC. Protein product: CSVGVSAYEQYF.

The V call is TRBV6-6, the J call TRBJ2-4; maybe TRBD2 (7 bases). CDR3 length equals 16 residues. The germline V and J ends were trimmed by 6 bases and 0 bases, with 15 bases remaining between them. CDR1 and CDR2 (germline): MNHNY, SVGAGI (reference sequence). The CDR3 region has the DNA TGTGCCAGCAGGGAGAGGGGGGGACTAGCCAAAAACATTCAGTACTTC. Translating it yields CASRERGGLAKNIQYF.

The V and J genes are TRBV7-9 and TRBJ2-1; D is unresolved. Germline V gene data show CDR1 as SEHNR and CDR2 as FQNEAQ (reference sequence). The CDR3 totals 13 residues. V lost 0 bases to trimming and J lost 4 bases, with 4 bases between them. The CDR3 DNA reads TGTGCCAGCAGCTTAGCGCGGTACAATGAGCAGTTCTTC. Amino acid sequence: CASSLARYNEQFF.